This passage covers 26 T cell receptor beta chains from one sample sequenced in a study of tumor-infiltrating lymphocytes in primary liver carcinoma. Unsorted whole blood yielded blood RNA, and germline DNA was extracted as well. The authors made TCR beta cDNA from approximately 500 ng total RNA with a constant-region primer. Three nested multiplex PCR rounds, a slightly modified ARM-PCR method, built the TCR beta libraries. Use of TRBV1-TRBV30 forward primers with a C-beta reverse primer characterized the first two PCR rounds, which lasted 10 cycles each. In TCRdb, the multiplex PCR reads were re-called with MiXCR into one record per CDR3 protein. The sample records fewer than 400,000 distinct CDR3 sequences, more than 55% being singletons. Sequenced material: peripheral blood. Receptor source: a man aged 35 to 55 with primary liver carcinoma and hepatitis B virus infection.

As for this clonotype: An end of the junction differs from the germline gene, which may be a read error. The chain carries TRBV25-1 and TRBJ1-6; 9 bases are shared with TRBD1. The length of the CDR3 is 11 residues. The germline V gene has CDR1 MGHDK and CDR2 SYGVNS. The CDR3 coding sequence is TGTGCCAGCACGAGGAAGGACAGGGGATCTTTT. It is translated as CASTRKDRGSF. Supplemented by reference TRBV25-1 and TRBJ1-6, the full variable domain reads EADIYQTPRYLVIGTGKKITLECSQTMGHDKMYWYQQDPGMELHLIHYSYGVNSTEKGDLSSESTVSRIRTEHFPLTLESARPSHTSQYLCASTRKDRGSFGNGTRLTVT.

The CDR3 region is CASSGGTISYEQYF. The CDR3, as DNA: TGTGCCAGCAGCGGAGGGACTATTTCCTACGAGCAGTACTTC. V gene TRBV7-8 combines with J gene TRBJ2-7, with 7 nucleotides matching TRBD2. Germline trimming cut 5 bases from V and 1 base from J; bases unmatched to any gene: 5. Germline assignment: CDR1 SGHVS and CDR2 FQNEAQ. The CDR3 consists of 14 residues. The whole variable domain, remainder taken from reference TRBV7-8 and TRBJ2-7, is GAGVSQSPRYKVAKRGQDVALRCDPISGHVSLFWYQQALGQGPEFLTYFQNEAQLDKSGLPSDRFFAERPEGSVSTLKIQRTQQEDSAVYLCASSGGTISYEQYFGPGTRLTVT.

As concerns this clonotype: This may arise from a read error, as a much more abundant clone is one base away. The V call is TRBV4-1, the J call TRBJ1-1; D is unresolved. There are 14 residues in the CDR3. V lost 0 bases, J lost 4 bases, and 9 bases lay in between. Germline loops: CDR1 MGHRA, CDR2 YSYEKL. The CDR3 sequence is CASSQDYAFTEAFF. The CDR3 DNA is TGCGCCAGCAGCCAAGATTACGCGTTCACTGAAGCTTTCTTT.

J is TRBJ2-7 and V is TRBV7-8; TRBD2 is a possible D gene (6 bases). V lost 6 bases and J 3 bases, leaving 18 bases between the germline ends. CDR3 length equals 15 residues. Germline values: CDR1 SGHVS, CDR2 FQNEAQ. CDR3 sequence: CASRANRGRIYEQYF. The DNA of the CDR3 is TGTGCCAGCAGGGCTAACAGAGGGAGGATCTACGAGCAGTACTTC.

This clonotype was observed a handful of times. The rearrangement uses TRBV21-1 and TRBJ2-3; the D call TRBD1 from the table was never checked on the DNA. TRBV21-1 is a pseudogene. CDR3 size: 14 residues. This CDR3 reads CASSKGESTDTQYF. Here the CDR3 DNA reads TGTGCCAGCAGCAAGGGGGAATCGACAGATACGCAGTATTTT.

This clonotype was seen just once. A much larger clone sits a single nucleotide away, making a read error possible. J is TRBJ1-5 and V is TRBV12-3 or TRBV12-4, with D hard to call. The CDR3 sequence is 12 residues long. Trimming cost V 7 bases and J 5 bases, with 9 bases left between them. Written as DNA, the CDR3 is TGTGCCAGCACCTTCGGTCATCAGCCCCAGCATTTT. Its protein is CASTFGHQPQHF.

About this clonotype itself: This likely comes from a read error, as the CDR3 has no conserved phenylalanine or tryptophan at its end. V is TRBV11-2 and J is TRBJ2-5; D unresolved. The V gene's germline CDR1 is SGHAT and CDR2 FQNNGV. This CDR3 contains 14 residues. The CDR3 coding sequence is TGTGCCATCAGCCGCGAAGTTTCTCAAGAGACCCAGTACTCC. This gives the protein CAISREVSQETQYS.

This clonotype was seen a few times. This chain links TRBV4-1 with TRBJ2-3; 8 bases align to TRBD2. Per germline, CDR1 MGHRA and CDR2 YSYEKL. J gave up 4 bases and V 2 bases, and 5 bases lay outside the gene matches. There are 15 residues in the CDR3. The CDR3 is CASSQFRGGADTQYF. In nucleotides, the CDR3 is TGCGCCAGCAGCCAATTCCGGGGGGGGGCAGATACGCAGTATTTT.

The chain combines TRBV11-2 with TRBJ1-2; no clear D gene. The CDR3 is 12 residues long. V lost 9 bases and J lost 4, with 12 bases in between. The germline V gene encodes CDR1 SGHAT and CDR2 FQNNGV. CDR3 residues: CARSVPIYGYTF. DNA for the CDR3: TGTGCCAGGAGCGTCCCAATCTATGGCTACACCTTC.

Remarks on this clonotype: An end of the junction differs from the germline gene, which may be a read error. This CDR3 is CSAVLQGATDTLYF. The CDR3 coding sequence is TGCAGCGCTGTCCTACAGGGTGCCACAGACACGCTGTATTTT. The rearrangement links TRBV29-1 to TRBJ2-3; perhaps TRBD1 as D (6 bases). The length of the CDR3 is 14 residues. CDR1 and CDR2 (germline): SQVTM, ANQGSEA.

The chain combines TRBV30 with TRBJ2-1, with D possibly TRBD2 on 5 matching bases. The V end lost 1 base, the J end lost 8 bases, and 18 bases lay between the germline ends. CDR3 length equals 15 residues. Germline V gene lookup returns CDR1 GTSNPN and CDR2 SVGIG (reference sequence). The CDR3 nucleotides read TGTGCCTGGAGTGGGTCTAGCCGCACCAAGTATGAGCAGTTCTTC. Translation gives CAWSGSSRTKYEQFF.

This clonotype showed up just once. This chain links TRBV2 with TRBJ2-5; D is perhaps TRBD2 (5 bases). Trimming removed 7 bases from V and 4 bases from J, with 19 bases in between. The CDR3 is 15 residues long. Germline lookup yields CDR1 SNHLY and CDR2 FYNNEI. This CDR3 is CASTALGSVLETQYF. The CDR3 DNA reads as TGTGCCAGCACGGCGCTGGGTAGCGTCCTAGAGACCCAGTACTTC.

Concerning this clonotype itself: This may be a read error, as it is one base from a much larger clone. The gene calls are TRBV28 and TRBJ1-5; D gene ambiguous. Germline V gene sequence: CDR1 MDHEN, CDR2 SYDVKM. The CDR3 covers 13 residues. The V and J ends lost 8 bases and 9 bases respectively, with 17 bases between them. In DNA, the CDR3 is TGTGCCAGCGCAGCCCTTACCTATTGGCCCCAGCATTTT. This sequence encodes CASAALTYWPQHF.

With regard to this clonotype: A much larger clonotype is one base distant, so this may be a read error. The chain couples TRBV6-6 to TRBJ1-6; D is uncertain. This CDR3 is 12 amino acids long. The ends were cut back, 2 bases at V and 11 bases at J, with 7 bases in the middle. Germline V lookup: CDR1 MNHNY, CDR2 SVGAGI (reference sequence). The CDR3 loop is CASSYGDPPLHF. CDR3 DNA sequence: TGTGCCAGCAGTTACGGAGATCCACCCCTCCACTTT.

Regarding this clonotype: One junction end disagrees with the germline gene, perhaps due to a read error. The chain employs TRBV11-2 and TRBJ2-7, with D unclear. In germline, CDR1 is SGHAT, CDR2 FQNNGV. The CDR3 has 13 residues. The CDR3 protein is CACSLVGSKEQYF. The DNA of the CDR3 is TGTGCCTGCAGCTTAGTGGGCTCGAAGGAGCAATACTTC.

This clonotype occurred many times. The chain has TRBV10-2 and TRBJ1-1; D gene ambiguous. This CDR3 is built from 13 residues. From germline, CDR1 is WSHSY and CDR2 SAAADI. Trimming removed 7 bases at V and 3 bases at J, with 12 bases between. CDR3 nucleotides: TGCGCCAGCAAGAGAGGAGGAGACACTGAAGCTTTCTTT. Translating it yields CASKRGGDTEAFF.

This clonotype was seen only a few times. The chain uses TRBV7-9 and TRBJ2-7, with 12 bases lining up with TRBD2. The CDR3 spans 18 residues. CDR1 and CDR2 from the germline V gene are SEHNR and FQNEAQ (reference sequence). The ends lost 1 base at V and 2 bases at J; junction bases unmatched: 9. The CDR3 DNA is TGTGCCAGCAGCTTAGGTGTTAGGACTAGCGGGAAAACCTACGAGCAGTACTTC. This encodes CASSLGVRTSGKTYEQYF.

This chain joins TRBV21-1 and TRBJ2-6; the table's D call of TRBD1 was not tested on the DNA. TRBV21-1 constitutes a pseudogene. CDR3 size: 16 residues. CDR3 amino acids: CASSRCRGAGANVLTF. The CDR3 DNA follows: TGTGCCAGCAGCAGATGCAGGGGAGCTGGGGCCAACGTCCTGACTTTC.

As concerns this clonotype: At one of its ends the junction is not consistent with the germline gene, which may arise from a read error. The CDR3 DNA sequence: TGTTCCAGCAGGCGCTCCGGGACAGGGCGAGAAAAACTGTTTTTT. This codes for CSSRRSGTGREKLFF. The chain is built from TRBV28 and TRBJ1-4, with TRBD1 matching over 9 bases. The germline V gene has CDR1 MDHEN and CDR2 SYDVKM. This CDR3 contains 15 residues.

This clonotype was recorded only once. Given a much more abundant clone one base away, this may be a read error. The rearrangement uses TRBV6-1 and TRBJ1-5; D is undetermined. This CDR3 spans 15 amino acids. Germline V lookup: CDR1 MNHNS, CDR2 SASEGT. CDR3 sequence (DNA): TGTGCCAGCAGAACGTCCGGGTATCGCAATCAGCCCCTGCATTTT. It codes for CASRTSGYRNQPLHF.

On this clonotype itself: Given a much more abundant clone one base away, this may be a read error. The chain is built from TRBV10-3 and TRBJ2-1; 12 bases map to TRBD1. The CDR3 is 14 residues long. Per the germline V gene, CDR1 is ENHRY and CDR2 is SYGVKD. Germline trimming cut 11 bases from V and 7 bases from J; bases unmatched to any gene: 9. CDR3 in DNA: TGTGCCTTACGGGGACAGGGGGCTGGTAATGAGCAGTTCTTC. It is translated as CALRGQGAGNEQFF.

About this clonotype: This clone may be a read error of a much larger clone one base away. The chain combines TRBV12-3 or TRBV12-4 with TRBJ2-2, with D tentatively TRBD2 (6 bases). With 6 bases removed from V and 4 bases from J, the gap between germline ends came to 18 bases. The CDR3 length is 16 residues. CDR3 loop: CASSLPGGRITGELFF. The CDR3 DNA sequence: TGTGCCAGCAGCCTCCCTGGAGGGCGAATCACCGGGGAGCTGTTTTTT.

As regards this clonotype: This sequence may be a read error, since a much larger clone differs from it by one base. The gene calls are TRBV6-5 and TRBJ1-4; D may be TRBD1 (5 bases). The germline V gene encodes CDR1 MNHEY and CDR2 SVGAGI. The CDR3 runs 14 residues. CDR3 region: CASSYGQGNVKLFF. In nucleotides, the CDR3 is TGTGCCAGCAGTTACGGGCAGGGCAATGTAAAACTGTTTTTT.

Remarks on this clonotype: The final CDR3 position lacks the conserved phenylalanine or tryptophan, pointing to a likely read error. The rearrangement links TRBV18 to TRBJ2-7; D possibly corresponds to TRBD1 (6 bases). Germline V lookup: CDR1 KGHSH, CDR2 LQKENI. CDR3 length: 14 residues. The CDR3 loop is CPSSPRGRGYEQYL. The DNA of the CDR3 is TGTCCCAGCTCACCAAGAGGCAGGGGTTACGAGCAGTACCTC.

As DNA, the CDR3 is TGTGCCAGCAGTTTGTTCCGTTACAATGAGCAGTTCTTC. Translated, it gives CASSLFRYNEQFF. The chain is built from TRBV28 and TRBJ2-1; D is undetermined. V gave up 3 bases and J gave up 4 bases, with 7 bases separating them. From germline, CDR1 is MDHEN and CDR2 SYDVKM. The CDR3 runs to 13 residues.

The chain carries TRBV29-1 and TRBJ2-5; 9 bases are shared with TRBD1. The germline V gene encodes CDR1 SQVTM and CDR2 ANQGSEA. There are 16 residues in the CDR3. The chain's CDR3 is CSARDPRTGDSETQYF. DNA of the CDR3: TGCAGTGCTAGAGACCCGAGGACAGGGGATTCAGAGACCCAGTACTTC.